This T cell receptor beta chain was observed in a study of cytomegalovirus exposure and HLA in healthy donors. Study-level points and caveats: Another analysis was done later, and it associated 15,000 to 20,000 TCR beta sequences with HLA alleles at 0.05 false discovery rate.

Worth noting for this clone: Its antigen remains unidentified.

V shed 4 bases, J shed 7 bases, and the junction held 8 bases outside the gene matches. The CDR3 sequence is 14 residues long. CDR1 and CDR2 from the germline V gene are SGHRS and YFSETQ. PCR used 60 Vbeta primers and 13 Jbeta primers. Sequencing used immunoSEQ multiplex PCR; TCRdb keeps in-frame clones, though not all of them. This table lists 100,000 to 150,000 clones. The chain carries TRBV5-1 and TRBJ2-7; 10 bases are shared with TRBD2. This receptor was identified in a middle-aged woman in good health and CMV-seropositive. Sequenced input: PBMCs. CDR3 sequence (DNA): TGCGCCAGCAGCGCGGTGGTAGCGGGAGGTGAGCAGTACTTC. Amino acid sequence: CASSAVVAGGEQYF.